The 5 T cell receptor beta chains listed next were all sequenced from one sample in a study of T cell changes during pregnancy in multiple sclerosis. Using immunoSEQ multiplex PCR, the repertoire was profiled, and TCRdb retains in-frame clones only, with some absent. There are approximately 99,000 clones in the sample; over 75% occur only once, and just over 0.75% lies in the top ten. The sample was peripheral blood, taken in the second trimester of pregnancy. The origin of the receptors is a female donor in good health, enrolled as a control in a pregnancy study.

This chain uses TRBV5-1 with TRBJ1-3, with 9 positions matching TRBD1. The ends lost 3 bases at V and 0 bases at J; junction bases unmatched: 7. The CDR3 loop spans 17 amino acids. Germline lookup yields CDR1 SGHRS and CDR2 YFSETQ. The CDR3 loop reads CASSWEGQGISGNTIYF. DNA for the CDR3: TGCGCCAGCAGCTGGGAAGGACAGGGGATCTCTGGAAACACCATATATTTT.

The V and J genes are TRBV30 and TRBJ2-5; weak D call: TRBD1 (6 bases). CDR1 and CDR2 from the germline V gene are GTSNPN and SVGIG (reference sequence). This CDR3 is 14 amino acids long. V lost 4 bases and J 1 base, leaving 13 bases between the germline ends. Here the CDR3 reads CAWKGRTVQETQYF. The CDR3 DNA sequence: TGTGCCTGGAAGGGTAGGACAGTCCAAGAGACCCAGTACTTC.

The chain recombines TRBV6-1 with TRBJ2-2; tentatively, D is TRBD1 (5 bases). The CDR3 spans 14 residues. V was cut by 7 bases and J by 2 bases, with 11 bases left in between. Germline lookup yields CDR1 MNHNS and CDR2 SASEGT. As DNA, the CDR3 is TGTGCCAGCATTGTGACAGCTAACACCGGGGAGCTGTTTTTT. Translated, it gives CASIVTANTGELFF.

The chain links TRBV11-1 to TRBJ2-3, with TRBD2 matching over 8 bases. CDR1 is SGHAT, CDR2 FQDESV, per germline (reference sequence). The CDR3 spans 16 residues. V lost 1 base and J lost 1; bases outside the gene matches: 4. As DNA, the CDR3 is TGTGCCAGCAGCTTAGGGCCGCGGGGGGGCACAGATACGCAGTATTTT. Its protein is CASSLGPRGGTDTQYF.

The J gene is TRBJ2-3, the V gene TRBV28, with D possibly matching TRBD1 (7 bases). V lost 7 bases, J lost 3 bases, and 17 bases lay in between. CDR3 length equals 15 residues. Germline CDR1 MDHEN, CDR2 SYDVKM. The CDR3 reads CASISGGRATDTQYF. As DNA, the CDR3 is TGTGCCAGCATTTCAGGGGGGCGGGCTACAGATACGCAGTATTTT. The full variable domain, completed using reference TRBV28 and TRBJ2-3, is DVKVTQSSRYLVKRTGEKVFLECVQDMDHENMFWYRQDPGLGLRLIYFSYDVKMKEKGDIPEGYSVSREKKERFSLILESASTNQTSMYLCASISGGRATDTQYFGPGTRLTVL.